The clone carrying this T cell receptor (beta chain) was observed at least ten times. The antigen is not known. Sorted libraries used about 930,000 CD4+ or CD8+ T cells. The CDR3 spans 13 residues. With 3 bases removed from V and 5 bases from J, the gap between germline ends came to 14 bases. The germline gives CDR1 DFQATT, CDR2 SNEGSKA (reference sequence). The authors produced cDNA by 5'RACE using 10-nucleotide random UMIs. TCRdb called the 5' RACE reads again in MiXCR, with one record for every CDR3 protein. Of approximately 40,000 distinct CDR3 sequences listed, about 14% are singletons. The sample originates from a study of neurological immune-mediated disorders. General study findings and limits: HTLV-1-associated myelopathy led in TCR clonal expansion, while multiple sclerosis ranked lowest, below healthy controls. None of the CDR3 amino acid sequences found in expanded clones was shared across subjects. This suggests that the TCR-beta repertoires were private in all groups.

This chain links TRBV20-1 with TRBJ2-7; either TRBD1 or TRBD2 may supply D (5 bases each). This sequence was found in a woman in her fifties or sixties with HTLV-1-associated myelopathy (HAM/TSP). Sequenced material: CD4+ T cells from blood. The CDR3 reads CSASPPGSHEQYF. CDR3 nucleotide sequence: TGCAGTGCTAGTCCCCCAGGGAGCCACGAGCAGTACTTC.